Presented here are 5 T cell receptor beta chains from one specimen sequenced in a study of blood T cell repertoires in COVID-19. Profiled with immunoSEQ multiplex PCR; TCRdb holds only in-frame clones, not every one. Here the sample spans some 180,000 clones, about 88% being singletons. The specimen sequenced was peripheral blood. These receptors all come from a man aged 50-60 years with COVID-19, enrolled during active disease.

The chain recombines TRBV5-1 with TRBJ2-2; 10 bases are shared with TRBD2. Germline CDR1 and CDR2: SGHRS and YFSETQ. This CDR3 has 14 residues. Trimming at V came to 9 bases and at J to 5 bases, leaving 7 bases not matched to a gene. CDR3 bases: TGCGCCACCCGACTAGCGGGTAAAACCGGGGAGCTGTTTTTT. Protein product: CATRLAGKTGELFF.

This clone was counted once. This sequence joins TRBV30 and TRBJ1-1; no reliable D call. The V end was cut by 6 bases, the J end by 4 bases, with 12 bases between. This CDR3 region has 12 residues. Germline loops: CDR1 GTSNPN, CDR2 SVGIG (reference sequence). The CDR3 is CACQLLGTEAFF. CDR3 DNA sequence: TGTGCCTGCCAACTATTGGGCACTGAAGCTTTCTTT.

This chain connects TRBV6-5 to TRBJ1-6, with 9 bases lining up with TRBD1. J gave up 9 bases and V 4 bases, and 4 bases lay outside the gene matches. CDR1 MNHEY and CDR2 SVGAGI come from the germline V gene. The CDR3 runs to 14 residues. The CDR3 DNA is TGTGCCAGCAGTTCGGGGACAGGGTTTTCACCCCTCCACTTT. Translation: CASSSGTGFSPLHF.

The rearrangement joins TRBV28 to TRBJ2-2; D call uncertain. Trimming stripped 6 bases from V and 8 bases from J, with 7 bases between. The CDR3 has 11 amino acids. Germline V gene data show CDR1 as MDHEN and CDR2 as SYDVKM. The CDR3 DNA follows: TGTGCCAGCAGCCCCCCGGGGGAGCTGTTTTTT. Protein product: CASSPPGELFF.

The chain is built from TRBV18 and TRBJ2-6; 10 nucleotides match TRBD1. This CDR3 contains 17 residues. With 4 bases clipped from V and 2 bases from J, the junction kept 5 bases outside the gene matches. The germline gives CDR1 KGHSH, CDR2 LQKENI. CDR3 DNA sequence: TGTGCCAGCTCACAAGGACAGGGGGAAGCTGGGGCCAACGTCCTGACTTTC. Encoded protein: CASSQGQGEAGANVLTF.